This TCR beta chain was profiled in a study of blood T cells in healthy people across ages (dated by TCRdb to between 2014 and 2016). Turning to the overall study: In model experiments, template switching captured about one uniquely barcoded TCR beta cDNA molecule for every two T cells. Two additional independent replicas of 1 million unique cDNA reads from the same blood draw were analyzed for two donors (one aged 18 to 30 and one aged 80 or older). To avoid experimental bias, donors of different ages were randomly spread across the sequencing lanes. Age-related changes in TCR beta repertoire diversity were measured in the study by deep sequencing normalized with unique cDNA molecular identifiers. The donors were divided into four age groups: young (average about 15 years), middle-aged (around 37), aged (approximately 62) and long-lived (roughly 82). General study outcomes and caveats: Compared with the aged group, more naive CD4+ T cells, fewer expanded clones and increased TCR diversity were shown by the long-lived group, suggesting age selection. As age increased, observed TCR beta diversity per million T cells dropped in a roughly linear way, and a significant reduction was already evident by age 40. Because the CMV infection status of the donors was unknown, age-related changes in expanded clonotypes may potentially have been confounded. Estimates of total diversity based on one million sequenced T cells were regarded as lower bounds and as underestimates. Because profiling used bulk unsorted PBMCs, naive and antigen-experienced compartments could not be compared conclusively. The percentage of naive T cells measured by flow cytometry correlated strongly with observed TCR beta diversity.

The donors were roughly 38 Caucasian individuals from Russia, aged about 6 to 100 years, who were systemically healthy. Ten milliliters of peripheral blood were drawn from each donor into EDTA-treated Vacutainer tubes. PBMCs were isolated by Ficoll-Paque density-gradient centrifugation, with at least 6 million obtained per sample. Total RNA, at least 5 micrograms per sample, was extracted from PBMCs with Trizol reagent. The percentages of naive CD45RAhigh/CD27high T cells were determined by flow cytometry on a PBMC aliquot from every donor. Inclusive of the bounding cysteine and phenylalanine, the CDR3 is 16 residues long. Left in the record is the CDR3 DNA by itself, 48 bases read in frame from the first base. Sequences LGHDT (CDR1) and YNNKEL (CDR2) are obtained from the germline V gene (reference sequence). Trimming removed 1 base from V and 0 bases from J, leaving 12 bases between the germline ends.

The method was 5' RACE. TCRdb names Illumina HiSeq 2500 as the instrument used. A second about 7 to 12 cycle PCR used a sample-barcoded 5' primer and a J-beta primer mix. A template-switch 5' adaptor carrying 12 random nucleotides introduced a unique molecular identifier onto each TCR beta cDNA molecule. Each sample yielded at least 2.5 million CDR3-containing paired-end reads. First-strand cDNA synthesis was performed from all RNA using the Mint cDNA synthesis kit, with priming by a TRBC-specific oligonucleotide. Following uracil-DNA glycosylase treatment, all cDNA underwent a first 18-cycle PCR with the universal primers M1SS and BC2_uni_R. The study's own analysis went as follows. For normalization, 1 million high-quality reads, each with a distinct molecular identifier, were randomly selected from each sample. Instead of being binned into consensus sequences, reads with shared molecular identifiers were discarded. MiTCR, run with a Q25 quality threshold and the strictest error-elimination algorithm, handled CDR3 identification, clonotype clustering and error correction. A nonparametric unseen species model with Euler transformation was used to estimate a lower bound on total TCR beta diversity. TCRdb's own reprocessing of the public reads used fastp at Q25 and MiXCR and kept productive beta chains. Rows merge per CDR3 protein into single entries with the most common DNA and genes. V and J calls and clone size were set by TCRdb, not the authors. The sample records roughly 1.6 million distinct CDR3 sequences, 34% of which are singletons. About 11% of the sample comes from the top ten.

As regards this clonotype: The antigen it recognizes is unknown. No base quality information exists; no much larger clone differs at one position.

Recombination connected TRBV3-1 to TRBJ1-1; the D gene assignment is ambiguous. Sequenced input: blood. The source of this sequence is a woman in her twenties or thirties in good health. At the DNA level, the sequence is TGTGCCAGCAGCCAAGCGACTATTACGGTGAACACTGAAGCTTTCTTT. This codes for CASSQATITVNTEAFF.